At least ten counts were recorded for the clone carrying this T cell receptor (beta chain). No antigen is known for it. This sample was included in a study of early T cells in non-severe SARS-CoV-2 infection. About the research overall: Sequencing targeted bulk RNA from unsorted whole blood, leaving chains unpaired.

Unique molecular identifiers were added to individual cDNA molecules. TCRdb re-called the 5' RACE reads through MiXCR, storing one row per CDR3 protein. Here the sample spans 30,000 or so distinct CDR3 sequences, roughly 3.9% being singletons. Study-wide results and limits: Matching with VDJdb favored anti-spike CD8 responses (missing private and CD4 specificities).

Trimming removed 7 bases from V and 12 bases from J, with 22 bases in between. Germline V gives CDR1 SQVTM, CDR2 ANQGSEA. This CDR3 contains 12 residues. The sequenced material came from whole blood. The chain combines TRBV29-1 with TRBJ2-7; D is perhaps TRBD1 (5 bases). The sequence was collected from an adult who was a healthcare worker with PCR-confirmed SARS-CoV-2 infection or an uninfected control (not recorded which). The CDR3: CSAPPADTTWYF. In DNA, the CDR3 is TGCAGCGCACCTCCGGCGGACACCACTTGGTACTTC.